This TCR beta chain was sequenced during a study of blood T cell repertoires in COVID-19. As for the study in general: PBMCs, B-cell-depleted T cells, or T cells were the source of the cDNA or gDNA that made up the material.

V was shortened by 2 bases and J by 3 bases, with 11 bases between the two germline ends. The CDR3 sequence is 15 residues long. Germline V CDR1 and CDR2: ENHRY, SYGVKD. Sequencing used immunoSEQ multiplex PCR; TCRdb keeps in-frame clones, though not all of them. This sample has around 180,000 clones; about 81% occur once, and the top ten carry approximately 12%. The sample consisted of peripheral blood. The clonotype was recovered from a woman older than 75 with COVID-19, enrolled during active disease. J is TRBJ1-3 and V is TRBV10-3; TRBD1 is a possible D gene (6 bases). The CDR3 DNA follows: TGTGCCATCAGTGAGAGAGGGGGTGGTGGAAACACCATATATTTT. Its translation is CAISERGGGGNTIYF.